The 9 T cell receptor beta chains listed next were all sequenced from one sample in a study of vaccination and CD4 T cells after COVID-19. The Oncomine TCR Beta short-read assay generated sequence data from the DNA of cultured CD4+ T cells. Each CDR3 protein gets one entry after TCRdb re-called the PCR reads with MiXCR. The sample yields about 13,000 distinct CDR3 sequences, over 40% seen once. The treatment denotes: roughly 11-day PBMC culture with coronavirus spike peptide pools or control peptides (ViraFEST assay). Their antigen targets remain unknown. Specimen: CD4+ T cells from blood, cultured in vitro. The receptors stem from a human donor who had recovered from COVID-19.

This clonotype was recorded a few times. V and J are TRBV9 and TRBJ2-5; D assignment may be TRBD1 or TRBD2 (5 bases each). Germline values: CDR1 SGDLS, CDR2 YYNGEE. V was cut by 2 bases and J by 5 bases, with 16 bases left in between. The length of the CDR3 is 15 residues. In DNA form, the CDR3 reads TGTGCCAGCAGCGTTCAGCTCGTGGGACGGGAGACCCAGTACTTC. This encodes CASSVQLVGRETQYF.

The chain has TRBV11-2 and TRBJ1-1; 7 positions match TRBD1. The ends lost 5 bases at V and 6 bases at J; junction bases unmatched: 9. This CDR3 spans 14 amino acids. CDR1 is SGHAT, CDR2 FQNNGV, per germline. CDR3 bases: TGTGCCAGCAGCAAAGACAGGGTCAGCCCTGAAGCTTTCTTT. This gives the protein CASSKDRVSPEAFF.

This clonotype has a handful of counts. The genes are TRBV2 and TRBJ1-2, with D possibly being TRBD1 (5 bases). CDR1 and CDR2 from the germline V gene are SNHLY and FYNNEI. The CDR3 has 15 amino acids. Trimming took 1 base from V and 8 from J, leaving 17 bases between them. CDR3 amino acids: CASSEGLAGSFGYTF. The CDR3, as DNA: TGTGCCAGCAGTGAAGGATTGGCAGGGTCCTTCGGCTACACCTTC.

The chain's CDR3 is CASSFDRTTNTGELFF. CDR3 bases: TGCGCCAGCAGCTTCGACAGAACTACCAACACCGGGGAGCTGTTTTTT. The V gene is TRBV5-1, the J gene TRBJ2-2; tentatively, D is TRBD1 (5 bases). The CDR3 extends over 16 amino acids. CDR1 is SGHRS, CDR2 YFSETQ, per germline. Between the trimmed V and J ends, which lost 2 bases and 2 bases, there was a span of 13 bases. The entire variable domain, with the rest obtained from reference TRBV5-1 and TRBJ2-2, is as follows: KAGVTQTPRYLIKTRGQQVTLSCSPISGHRSVSWYQQTPGQGLQFLFEYFSETQRNKGNFPGRFSGRQFSNSRSEMNVSTLELGDSALYLCASSFDRTTNTGELFFGEGSRLTVL.

V and J are TRBV12-3 or TRBV12-4 and TRBJ1-3; D gene ambiguous. CDR3 length: 15 amino acids. Trimming cost V 3 bases and J 9 bases, with 18 bases left between them. The CDR3 sequence is CASSFTNSPRSTIYF. The CDR3 bases are TGTGCCAGCAGTTTTACGAACAGCCCGAGGAGCACCATATATTTT.

This rearrangement joins TRBV19 to TRBJ1-5, with D possibly being TRBD1 (6 bases). This CDR3 region has 14 residues. CDR1 and CDR2 (germline): LNHDA, SQIVND (reference sequence). V was cut by 9 bases and J by 0 bases, with 12 bases left in between. The CDR3 loop is CASQDRNSNQPQHF. DNA of the CDR3: TGTGCCAGCCAGGACAGAAATAGCAATCAGCCCCAGCATTTT. The complete variable domain, with remaining parts taken from reference TRBV19 and TRBJ1-5, reads DGGITQSPKYLFRKEGQNVTLSCEQNLNHDAMYWYRQDPGQGLRLIYYSQIVNDFQKGDIAEGYSVSREKKESFPLTVTSAQKNPTAFYLCASQDRNSNQPQHFGDGTRLSIL.

The chain couples TRBV6-5 to TRBJ1-4; D is uncertain. V lost 2 bases and J 5 bases, leaving 6 bases between the germline ends. The CDR3 sequence is 13 residues long. Germline loops: CDR1 MNHEY, CDR2 SVGAGI. For the CDR3, the DNA is TGTGCCAGCAGTTACGTCGTAAATGAAAAACTGTTTTTT. It codes for CASSYVVNEKLFF.

Details on this clonotype: One junction end disagrees with the germline gene, perhaps due to a read error. The chain is built from TRBV7-7 and TRBJ2-1; D remains ambiguous. Germline V gives CDR1 SSHAT, CDR2 FNYEAQ (reference sequence). CDR3 size: 16 residues. The CDR3 nucleotides read TGTGCTAGCAGCTTGACAACTAAAGCCTCCTACAATGAGCAGTTCTTC. Protein sequence: CASSLTTKASYNEQFF.

Here the CDR3 reads CSARAPLAGTLYEQYF. The CDR3 bases are TGCAGTGCTAGAGCCCCCCTAGCGGGGACCCTTTACGAGCAGTACTTC. The chain is built from TRBV20-1 and TRBJ2-7; 9 bases align to TRBD2. The trim removed 1 base at V and 4 bases at J, leaving 11 bases unmatched. The germline CDR1 and CDR2 sequences are DFQATT and SNEGSKA (reference sequence). The CDR3 spans 16 residues.